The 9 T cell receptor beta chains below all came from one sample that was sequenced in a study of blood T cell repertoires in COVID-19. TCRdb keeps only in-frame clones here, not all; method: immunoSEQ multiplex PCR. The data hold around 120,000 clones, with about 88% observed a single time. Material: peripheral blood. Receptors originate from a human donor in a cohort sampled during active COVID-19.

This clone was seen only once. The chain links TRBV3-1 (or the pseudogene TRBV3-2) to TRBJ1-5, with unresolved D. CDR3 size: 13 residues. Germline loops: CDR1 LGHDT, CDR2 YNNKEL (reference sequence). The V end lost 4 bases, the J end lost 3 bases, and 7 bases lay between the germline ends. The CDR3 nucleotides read TGTGCCAGCAGCCCAGACCTCAATCAGCCCCAGCATTTT. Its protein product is CASSPDLNQPQHF.

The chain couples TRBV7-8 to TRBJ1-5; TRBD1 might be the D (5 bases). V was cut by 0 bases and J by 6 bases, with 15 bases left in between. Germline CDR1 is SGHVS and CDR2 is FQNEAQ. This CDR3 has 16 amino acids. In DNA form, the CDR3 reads TGTGCCAGCAGCTTAGCCATGGGGAGGGGCGGTCAGCCCCAGCATTTT. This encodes CASSLAMGRGGQPQHF.

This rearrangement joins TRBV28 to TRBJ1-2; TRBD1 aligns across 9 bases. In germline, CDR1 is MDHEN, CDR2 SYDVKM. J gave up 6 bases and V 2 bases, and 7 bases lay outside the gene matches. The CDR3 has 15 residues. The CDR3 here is CASSLRKQGADGYTF. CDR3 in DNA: TGTGCCAGCAGTTTAAGGAAACAGGGGGCAGATGGCTACACCTTC.

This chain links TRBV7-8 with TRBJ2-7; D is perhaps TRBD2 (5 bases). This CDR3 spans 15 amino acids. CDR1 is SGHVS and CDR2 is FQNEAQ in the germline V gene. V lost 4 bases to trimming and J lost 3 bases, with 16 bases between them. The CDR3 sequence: CASSSPPGKNYEQYF. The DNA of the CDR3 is TGTGCCAGCAGCTCACCCCCGGGAAAAAACTACGAGCAGTACTTC. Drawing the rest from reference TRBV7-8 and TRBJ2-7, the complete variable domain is GAGVSQSPRYKVAKRGQDVALRCDPISGHVSLFWYQQALGQGPEFLTYFQNEAQLDKSGLPSDRFFAERPEGSVSTLKIQRTQQEDSAVYLCASSSPPGKNYEQYFGPGTRLTVT.

This CDR3 is CASSGQGGNYGYTF. The CDR3 nucleotides read TGTGCCAGCAGTGGTCAGGGGGGAAACTATGGCTACACCTTC. The chain has TRBV25-1 and TRBJ1-2, with 7 positions matching TRBD1. Unmatched junction bases numbered 4, after V lost 4 bases and J lost 2 bases. Germline CDR1 reads MGHDK; CDR2 reads SYGVNS. This CDR3 has 14 residues.

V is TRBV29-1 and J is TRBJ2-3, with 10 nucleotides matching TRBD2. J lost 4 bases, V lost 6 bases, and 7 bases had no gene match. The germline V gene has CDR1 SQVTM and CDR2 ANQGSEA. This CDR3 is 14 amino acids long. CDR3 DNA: TGCAGCGTCCGTGGGCTAGCGGGAGCAGATACGCAGTATTTT. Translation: CSVRGLAGADTQYF.

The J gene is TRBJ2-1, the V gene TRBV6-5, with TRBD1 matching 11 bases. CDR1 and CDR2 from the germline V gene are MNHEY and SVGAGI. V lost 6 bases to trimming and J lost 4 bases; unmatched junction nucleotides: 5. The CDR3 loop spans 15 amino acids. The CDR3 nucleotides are TGTGCCAGCAGCTTGTGGGACAGGGGGTACAATGAGCAGTTCTTC. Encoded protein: CASSLWDRGYNEQFF.

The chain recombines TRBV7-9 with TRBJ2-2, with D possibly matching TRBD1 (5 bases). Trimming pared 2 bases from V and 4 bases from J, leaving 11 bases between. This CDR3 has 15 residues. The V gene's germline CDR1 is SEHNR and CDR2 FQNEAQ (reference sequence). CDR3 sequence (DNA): TGTGCCAGCAGCTTACAGGGCCGTGCCACCGGGGAGCTGTTTTTT. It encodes CASSLQGRATGELFF.

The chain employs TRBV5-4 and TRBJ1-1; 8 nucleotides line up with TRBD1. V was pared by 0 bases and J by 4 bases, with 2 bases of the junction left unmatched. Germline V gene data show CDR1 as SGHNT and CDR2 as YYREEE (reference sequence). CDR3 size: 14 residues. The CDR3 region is CASSLGQGTTEAFF. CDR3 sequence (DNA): TGTGCCAGCAGCTTGGGACAGGGGACCACTGAAGCTTTCTTT.